The 28 T cell receptor beta chains given below trace back to one sample, sequenced in a study of cytomegalovirus exposure and HLA in healthy donors (dated by TCRdb to the late 2010s). The library came from the immunoSEQ multiplex PCR assay. For the multiplex PCR, a mixture combining 60 forward primers for TCR Vbeta segments and 13 reverse primers for TCR Jbeta segments was used. TCRdb obtained this table from immuneACCESS and retained in-frame rearrangements with V and J assigned. These tables miss some clones; where compared with another copy, unresolved V genes account for less than half of the shortfall, and the remainder is unexplained. Within this sample are about 180,000 clones, with over 75% of them counted one time only. 1% of the sample goes to the ten largest clones. The sequenced material came from PBMCs. Receptors originate from a woman aged 50 to 65 in good health and CMV-seropositive.

The V and J genes are TRBV25-1 and TRBJ2-3, with D possibly being TRBD1 (7 bases). This CDR3 has 14 amino acids. V shed 6 bases and J shed 6 bases, with 16 bases lying between them. Germline assignment: CDR1 MGHDK and CDR2 SYGVNS. The CDR3 DNA sequence: TGTGCCAGCAGAGGAGGGGGCGCGGGGGATACGCAGTATTTT. Its translation is CASRGGGAGDTQYF.

V usage is TRBV7-9 and J usage is TRBJ2-7; 10 nucleotides align to TRBD1. The CDR3 extends over 14 amino acids. V shed 5 bases, J shed 3 bases, and the junction held 4 bases outside the gene matches. Germline values: CDR1 SEHNR, CDR2 FQNEAQ (reference sequence). CDR3 in amino acids: CASSLGTGVYEQYF. The CDR3 nucleotides are TGTGCCAGCAGCCTAGGGACAGGGGTCTACGAGCAGTACTTC.

The rearrangement links TRBV7-6 to TRBJ2-5, with 11 nucleotides matching TRBD2. With the DNA end fitting TRBJ2-7 better, the J assignment may be wrong. The length of the CDR3 is 15 residues. From germline, CDR1 is SGHVS and CDR2 FNYEAQ. In nucleotides, the CDR3 is TGTGCCAGCAGCTTCACTAGCGGGAGTGTCTACGAGCAGTACTTC. Encoded protein: CASSFTSGSVYEQYF.

This clone occurred once. The chain joins TRBV30 to TRBJ2-6, with a possible D match to TRBD1 (7 bases). The CDR3 consists of 19 residues. V gave up 1 base and J gave up 0 bases, with 19 bases separating them. Germline V gene sequence: CDR1 GTSNPN, CDR2 SVGIG (reference sequence). The CDR3 loop is CAWSGAGGQPASGANVLTF. The CDR3 nucleotides are TGTGCCTGGAGTGGGGCCGGGGGACAGCCTGCCTCTGGGGCCAACGTCCTGACTTTC.

The CDR3 DNA is TGTGCCAGCAGTGAATTCGTGGAGCAGTACTTC. This sequence encodes CASSEFVEQYF. The V and J genes are TRBV25-1 and TRBJ2-7; no firm D call. This CDR3 is 11 amino acids long. Looked up from germline, CDR1 is MGHDK and CDR2 is SYGVNS. V was clipped by 1 base and J by 7 bases, with 5 bases between them.

This clone came up once. The rearrangement links TRBV18 to TRBJ1-2; TRBD1 matches at 9 bases. The length of the CDR3 is 13 residues. Per the germline V gene, CDR1 is KGHSH and CDR2 is LQKENI. V was pared by 2 bases and J by 7 bases, with 2 bases of the junction left unmatched. This CDR3 is CASSPGTGIGYTF. In nucleotides, the CDR3 is TGTGCCAGCTCACCAGGGACAGGGATTGGCTACACCTTC.

This clone appeared a few times. J is TRBJ1-1 and V is TRBV18; D perhaps matches TRBD1 (6 bases). The germline gives CDR1 KGHSH, CDR2 LQKENI. The CDR3 loop spans 12 amino acids. Trimming removed 6 bases at V and 9 bases at J, with 14 bases between. CDR3 sequence: CASSGTPDKAFF. The CDR3 bases are TGTGCCAGCTCCGGGACACCCGATAAAGCTTTCTTT.

This chain links TRBV14 with TRBJ1-6; possible D gene TRBD1, 5 bases. V dropped 2 bases and J dropped 10 bases, with 18 bases sitting between them. CDR1 is SGHDN, CDR2 FVKESK, per germline. The CDR3 sequence is 16 residues long. CDR3 in amino acids: CASSQFKRQGSSPLHF. CDR3 nucleotide sequence: TGTGCCAGCAGCCAATTCAAGAGGCAGGGATCATCACCCCTCCACTTT.

This chain connects TRBV5-1 to TRBJ1-4; TRBD1 matches 8 bases. The CDR3 runs to 17 residues. With 4 bases clipped from V and 3 bases from J, the junction kept 11 bases outside the gene matches. The germline V gene has CDR1 SGHRS and CDR2 YFSETQ. CDR3 nucleotides: TGCGCCAGCAGCGCGACAGGGGTCCTTAGAGCTAATGAAAAACTGTTTTTT. This sequence encodes CASSATGVLRANEKLFF.

Concerning this clone: Distinct nucleotide sequences in the sample also encode this CDR3. This chain links TRBV7-9 with TRBJ1-4; the D is unclear. CDR1 is SEHNR, CDR2 FQNEAQ, per germline (reference sequence). Trimming removed 5 bases at V and 8 bases at J, with 9 bases between. The CDR3 totals 12 residues. Written as DNA, the CDR3 is TGTGCCAGCAGCCAGCAGAGGGAAAAACTGTTTTTT. Amino acid sequence: CASSQQREKLFF.

The V call is TRBV6-5, the J call TRBJ2-1, with 10 bases fitting TRBD2. The CDR3 has 16 amino acids. CDR1 is MNHEY and CDR2 is SVGAGI in the germline V gene. After removal of 1 base from V and 9 bases from J, the junction contained 9 bases not matched to a gene. This CDR3 reads CASSYLPAGGHSEQFF. CDR3 sequence (DNA): TGTGCCAGCAGTTACTTGCCAGCGGGAGGGCACAGTGAGCAGTTCTTC.

This clone was seen a few times. The J gene is TRBJ2-3, the V gene TRBV7-5; the DNA was not compared with TRBD1, the D call given in the table. TRBV7-5 is assigned pseudogene status. This CDR3 is 16 amino acids long. CDR3 protein: CARSLQGTGGTDTQYF. The CDR3 DNA follows: TGTGCCAGAAGCTTACAGGGGACAGGGGGCACAGATACGCAGTATTTT.

This chain uses TRBV2 with TRBJ2-4; 7 bases are a match to TRBD1. The CDR3 consists of 17 residues. CDR1 is SNHLY and CDR2 is FYNNEI in the germline V gene. The junction had 12 bases not matched to a gene; V was cut back by 6 bases and J by 1 base. The CDR3 nucleotides are TGTGCCAGCAGCGGTGGGAGTACAGGGGAGGCCAAAAACATTCAGTACTTC. Translated, it gives CASSGGSTGEAKNIQYF.

The chain has TRBV9 and TRBJ1-5; 9 bases map to TRBD1. The CDR3 runs 15 residues. V was clipped by 3 bases and J by 6 bases; unmatched bases: 7. From germline, CDR1 is SGDLS and CDR2 YYNGEE. The CDR3 sequence is CASSEGDRDVQPQHF. The CDR3 nucleotides are TGTGCCAGCAGCGAGGGGGACAGGGACGTTCAGCCCCAGCATTTT.

The V and J genes are TRBV19 and TRBJ2-6, with D perhaps TRBD2 (6 bases). This CDR3 is 20 amino acids long. V shed 4 bases and J shed 0 bases, with 22 bases lying between them. CDR1 and CDR2 (germline): LNHDA, SQIVND (reference sequence). The CDR3 bases are TGTGCCAGTAGTAGTATTCGAGCGGGCGGATCACGCTCTGGGGCCAACGTCCTGACTTTC. Its translation is CASSSIRAGGSRSGANVLTF. The variable domain in full, with the rest retrieved from reference TRBV19 and TRBJ2-6, is DGGITQSPKYLFRKEGQNVTLSCEQNLNHDAMYWYRQDPGQGLRLIYYSQIVNDFQKGDIAEGYSVSREKKESFPLTVTSAQKNPTAFYLCASSSIRAGGSRSGANVLTFGAGSRLTVL.

The chain carries TRBV28 and TRBJ2-7, with D maybe TRBD2 (5 bases). CDR3 size: 15 residues. Trimming removed 2 bases at V and 1 base at J, with 12 bases between. Germline CDR1 reads MDHEN; CDR2 reads SYDVKM. The chain's CDR3 is CASSLVAGVSYEQYF. The CDR3, as DNA: TGTGCCAGCAGTTTAGTGGCGGGTGTATCCTACGAGCAGTACTTC.

This rearrangement joins TRBV28 to TRBJ2-5, with 8 bases fitting TRBD1. Trimming at V came to 10 bases and at J to 1 base, leaving 5 bases not matched to a gene. The germline V gene has CDR1 MDHEN and CDR2 SYDVKM. The CDR3 is 13 residues long. Written as DNA, the CDR3 is TGTGCCATTGACAGGGGCCCCCAAGAGACCCAGTACTTC. Protein: CAIDRGPQETQYF.

The sample holds one count of this clone. The chain couples TRBV19 to TRBJ2-5; 12 nucleotides match TRBD2. Germline CDR1 and CDR2: LNHDA and SQIVND (reference sequence). The V segment lost 11 bases and the J segment 6 bases; nucleotides outside the gene matches: 10. This CDR3 has 14 residues. CDR3 nucleotides: TGTGCCTTTAGACTAGCGGGAGATAGGAAGACCCAGTACTTC. This gives the protein CAFRLAGDRKTQYF.

The chain has TRBV7-9 and TRBJ1-3, with D maybe TRBD1 (6 bases). V was shortened by 6 bases and J by 8 bases, with 17 bases between the two germline ends. The CDR3 consists of 14 residues. Germline CDR1 SEHNR, CDR2 FQNEAQ (reference sequence). CDR3 coding DNA: TGTGCCAGCAGTCCTCTCGACAGGCGGGACACCATATATTTT. Amino acid sequence: CASSPLDRRDTIYF.

V and J are TRBV7-2 and TRBJ1-2; D ambiguous. This CDR3 region has 13 residues. The germline gives CDR1 SGHTA, CDR2 FQGNSA. Deletions cut 3 bases from V and 8 bases from J, with 13 bases between. This chain's CDR3 is CASSLDGWRGYTF. CDR3 DNA sequence: TGTGCCAGCAGCTTGGATGGTTGGAGAGGCTACACCTTC.

This chain joins TRBV19 and TRBJ1-2, with 10 bases identical to TRBD1. Germline CDR1 LNHDA, CDR2 SQIVND (reference sequence). V lost 8 bases and J lost 4; bases outside the gene matches: 4. This CDR3 has 13 amino acids. Here the CDR3 reads CASSDRGPYGYTF. The CDR3 nucleotides read TGTGCCAGTTCCGACAGGGGGCCCTATGGCTACACCTTC. Full variable domain (rest looked up from reference TRBV19 and TRBJ1-2): DGGITQSPKYLFRKEGQNVTLSCEQNLNHDAMYWYRQDPGQGLRLIYYSQIVNDFQKGDIAEGYSVSREKKESFPLTVTSAQKNPTAFYLCASSDRGPYGYTFGSGTRLTVV.

This rearrangement joins TRBV14 to TRBJ1-5; tentatively, D is TRBD1 (6 bases). Trimming shortened V by 3 bases and J by 6 bases, and 6 bases separated the two germline ends. CDR3 length: 12 amino acids. CDR1 SGHDN and CDR2 FVKESK come from the germline V gene. This CDR3 is CASSQGAQPQHF. The CDR3 nucleotides read TGTGCCAGCAGCCAGGGGGCTCAGCCCCAGCATTTT.

J is TRBJ2-6 and V is TRBV7-9; TRBD1 matches 7 bases. CDR3 length: 18 residues. Looked up from germline, CDR1 is SEHNR and CDR2 is FQNEAQ (reference sequence). Trimming removed 1 base from V and 2 bases from J; junction bases left unmatched: 8. The CDR3 protein is CASSLGVGGQAGANVLTF. DNA of the CDR3: TGTGCCAGCAGCTTAGGGGTAGGGGGCCAAGCTGGGGCCAACGTCCTGACTTTC.

The genes are TRBV7-3 and TRBJ1-1; D gene uncertain. The CDR3 covers 14 residues. The germline CDR1 and CDR2 sequences are SGHTA and FQGTGA. Between the trimmed V and J ends, which lost 2 bases and 1 base, there was a span of 8 bases. The CDR3 DNA sequence: TGTGCCAGCAGCTTAGTGGGCCAGAACACTGAAGCTTTCTTT. Its translation: CASSLVGQNTEAFF.

The chain has TRBV28 and TRBJ2-3; 8 bases fit TRBD2. Germline trimming cut 7 bases from V and 6 bases from J; bases unmatched to any gene: 18. Germline V gives CDR1 MDHEN, CDR2 SYDVKM. The CDR3 contains 17 residues. DNA for the CDR3: TGTGCCAGCACTCATTCCGGGGGGGCGAGGGAAGGGGATACGCAGTATTTT. It codes for CASTHSGGAREGDTQYF.

The chain employs TRBV5-1 and TRBJ2-5; 7 positions agree with TRBD1. V dropped 0 bases and J dropped 4; count of bases not matched to a gene: 9. The CDR3 sequence is 16 residues long. CDR1 and CDR2 (germline): SGHRS, YFSETQ. The CDR3 nucleotides read TGCGCCAGCAGCTTGGTCCCCAGGGGGTTAGGAGAGACCCAGTACTTC. Translated, it gives CASSLVPRGLGETQYF. Variable domain in full (rest from reference TRBV5-1 and TRBJ2-5): KAGVTQTPRYLIKTRGQQVTLSCSPISGHRSVSWYQQTPGQGLQFLFEYFSETQRNKGNFPGRFSGRQFSNSRSEMNVSTLELGDSALYLCASSLVPRGLGETQYFGPGTRLLVL.

V usage is TRBV19 and J usage is TRBJ2-1, with D unclear. The CDR3 has 11 amino acids. Trimming left V 5 bases short and J 10 bases short, with 9 bases between. Per the germline V gene, CDR1 is LNHDA and CDR2 is SQIVND (reference sequence). The CDR3 DNA reads as TGTGCCAGTAGTGTGGCTAGGGAGCAGTTCTTC. Protein sequence: CASSVAREQFF.

The chain recombines TRBV18 with TRBJ2-3; D ambiguous. CDR1 is KGHSH, CDR2 LQKENI, per germline. With 3 bases removed from V and 0 bases from J, the gap between germline ends came to 4 bases. The CDR3 contains 13 residues. The CDR3: CASSPASTDTQYF. The CDR3 DNA sequence: TGTGCCAGCTCACCGGCCAGCACAGATACGCAGTATTTT.